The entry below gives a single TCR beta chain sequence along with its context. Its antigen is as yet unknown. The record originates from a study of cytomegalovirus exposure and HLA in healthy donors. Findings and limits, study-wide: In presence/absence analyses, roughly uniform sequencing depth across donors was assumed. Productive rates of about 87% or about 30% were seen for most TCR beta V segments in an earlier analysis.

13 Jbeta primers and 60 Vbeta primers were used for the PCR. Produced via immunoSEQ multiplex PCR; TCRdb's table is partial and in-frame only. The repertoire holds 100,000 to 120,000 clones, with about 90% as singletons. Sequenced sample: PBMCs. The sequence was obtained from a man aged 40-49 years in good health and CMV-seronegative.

The chain's CDR3 is CASSRGPDYEQYF. CDR3 DNA sequence: TGTGCCAGCAGCCGGGGTCCAGACTACGAGCAGTACTTC. J is TRBJ2-7 and V is TRBV7-7; possible D gene TRBD2, 5 bases. Per germline, CDR1 SSHAT and CDR2 FNYEAQ (reference sequence). The CDR3 has 13 amino acids. Trimming stripped 5 bases from V and 3 bases from J, with 11 bases between. The whole variable domain, remainder taken from reference TRBV7-7 and TRBJ2-7, is GAGVSQSPRYKVTKRGQDVTLRCDPISSHATLYWYQQALGQGPEFLTYFNYEAQPDKSGLPSDRFSAERPEGSISTLTIQRTEQRDSAMYRCASSRGPDYEQYFGPGTRLTVT.